This T cell receptor (beta chain) is from a study of shared clonotypes between healthy human individuals (dated by TCRdb to the early 2020s). As for the study more broadly: A couple of women and a few men aged 18 to 49 years were included in the cohort. For each donor, CD4 naive and CD4 memory were each run on three plates, CD8 naive on two plates, and CD8 memory on one plate. The study deeply sequenced blood TCR repertoires of about five healthy adults to estimate repertoire size and the extent of clonotype sharing between individuals. To increase sequencing depth and limit assay-specific biases, different laboratories used diverse techniques to prepare libraries and sequence TCR repertoires. Each donor's leukapheresis produced roughly between roughly 0.94 and 9.5 billion PBMCs. The investigation overall reported the following: Because the study included only a small number of donors, the genetic and exposure-history diversity represented was limited. Sampling was limited to blood, and TCR repertoires in tissue likely differ from TCR repertoires in blood. Compared with non-shared clonotypes, clonotypes shared by all four sorted-subset donors had higher generation probabilities. Estimated clonotype richness was generally larger for naive than for memory subsets. Pairwise subsampling led to the expectation that sequencing depth would affect the degree of clonotype sharing among donors. Roughly 5% of naive CD4, around 4% of naive CD8, 2.3% of memory CD4, and approximately 0.39% of memory CD8 clonotypes were shared across several donors. Even with the large sequencing depth, rarefaction of the sorted-subset datasets indicated that sequencing was incomplete.

The donors were healthy, HIV-negative adults who had no recently reported acute infections or vaccinations. Every donor was a Caucasian adult living in Nashville, Tennessee, USA. CD4+ T cells were enriched by magnetic negative selection; naive cells were then positively selected on CD45RA, and the negative fraction formed the memory subset. After blood collection by leukapheresis, PBMCs were isolated using Ficoll-Histopaque density gradient centrifugation and then cryopreserved in the vapor phase of liquid nitrogen. Purity and quantity of every magnetically sorted T cell population were checked by analytical flow cytometry. Genomic DNA was isolated from every sorted fraction and measured by UV absorbance on a Nanodrop 2000c. From the germline V gene, CDR1 is SGHTA and CDR2 is FQGNSA. Spanning cysteine to phenylalanine, the CDR3 consists of 14 amino acids. Solely the CDR3 DNA is kept, with 42 bases framed from the first base. After removal of 5 bases from V and 3 bases from J, the junction retains 6 bases not matched to a gene.

Using the deep immunoSEQ assay, TCR CDR3 regions were amplified from genomic DNA by multiplex PCR. Extracted genomic DNA from each cell subset was spread evenly across all wells of several immunoSEQ 96-well plates, with each plate serving as a replicate. Each replicate PCR for sorted subsets received approximately 220 ng genomic DNA, equal to about 29,000 T cell genomes. Purified libraries were measured with a Qubit 3.0 fluorometer, size-checked on a Bioanalyzer 2100, and measured again with the KAPA Library Quantification kit. A separate single-read 150-cycle Illumina NextSeq 550 flow cell was used to sequence each immunoSEQ 96-well plate. The study's own analysis went as follows. Because the immunoSEQ output held only junctional sequences and lacked quality scores, the filtering could not match the filtering applied to full-length reads. Sequences were annotated with PyIR, a Python wrapper for IgBLAST v1.9, using IMGT germline references to assign V/J genes and CDR3. Any read was removed if the V/J assignment was weak (E-value above 1e-6), the CDR3 was missing, or the read contained stop codons, out-of-frame junctions, or ambiguous translated residues. V3J clonotypes were defined as sequences sharing the same inferred V gene, J gene, and CDR3 amino acid sequence. Percentage overlap between repertoires was computed as shared unique clonotypes divided by the size of the smaller repertoire. Three approaches were used to assess repertoire richness: RTK rarefaction, the Chao1 estimator, and Recon v2.1 estimates of unobserved clonotypes. For all TCRbeta clonotypes obtained by the gDNA method from several donors, generation probabilities were computed with OLGA. TCRdb provides this immuneACCESS table in a form limited to in-frame rearrangements. Some clones are lacking; in checked studies, under half of them reflect an unresolved V gene, and why the rest are absent is not known. The V and J calls and clone size were taken over from that table, and D and trimming were inferred from the DNA. In all, the sample holds 2,100,000 or so clones, and around 95% of those were seen once. The ten biggest clones cover approximately 0.13% of the sample.

Regarding this clone: The antigen this receptor binds is unknown. No much larger clone exists at a distance of one base, and base qualities are not known.

The sample comprised naive CD4+ T cells sorted from blood. This specimen's cell subset or site label, interpreted: CD45RA+ positively selected. This TCR derives from a man younger than 35 in good health. The chain couples TRBV7-2 to TRBJ2-7, with 8 bases in between that match TRBD2. CDR3 region: CASSPSGSNYEQYF. The base sequence is TGTGCCAGCAGCCCGAGCGGGAGTAACTACGAGCAGTACTTC.